This TCR beta chain was recorded in a study of cytomegalovirus exposure and HLA in healthy donors. The CDR3 is made up of 14 amino acids. With 2 bases removed from V and 4 bases from J, the gap between germline ends came to 10 bases. Germline V gene sequence: CDR1 SGHRS, CDR2 YFSETQ. In the PCR, 60 Vbeta and 13 Jbeta primers were used. The repertoire was sequenced with immunoSEQ multiplex PCR; TCRdb's copy has only in-frame clones and lacks some. Here the sample spans fewer than 200,000 clones, about 85% being singletons. As concerns this clone: The antigen is unknown.

Study findings and constraints: In vitro, three CMV-associated chains proved specific for CMV antigens. In an earlier analysis, about 87% or about 30%: the productive usage of most TCR beta V segments. Later on, a genetic analysis was performed. It linked a missense variant in DCLRE1C with V- and J-gene trimming of TCR beta.

Sequenced sample: PBMCs. The V gene is TRBV5-1, the J gene TRBJ2-1; D is ambiguous. This receptor was taken from a man between 25 and 39 years old in good health and CMV-seropositive. CDR3 nucleotide sequence: TGCGCCAGCAGCTTAAGCGCCCAATACAATGAGCAGTTCTTC. This encodes CASSLSAQYNEQFF.